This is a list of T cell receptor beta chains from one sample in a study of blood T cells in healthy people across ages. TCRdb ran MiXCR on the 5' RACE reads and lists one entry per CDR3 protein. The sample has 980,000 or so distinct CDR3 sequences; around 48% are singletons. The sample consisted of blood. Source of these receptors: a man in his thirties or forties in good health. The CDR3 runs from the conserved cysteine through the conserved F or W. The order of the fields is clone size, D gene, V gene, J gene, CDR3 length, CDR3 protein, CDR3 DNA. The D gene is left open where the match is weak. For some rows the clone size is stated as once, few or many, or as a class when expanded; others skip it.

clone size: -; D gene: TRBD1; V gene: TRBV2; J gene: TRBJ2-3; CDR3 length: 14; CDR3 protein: CASRGTVSTDTQYF; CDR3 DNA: TGTGCCAGCAGGGGGACAGTGAGCACAGATACGCAGTATTTT
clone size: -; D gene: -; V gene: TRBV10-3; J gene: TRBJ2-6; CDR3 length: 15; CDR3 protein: CATGDESSGANVLTF; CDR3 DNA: TGTGCCACTGGGGACGAAAGCTCTGGGGCCAACGTCCTGACTTTC
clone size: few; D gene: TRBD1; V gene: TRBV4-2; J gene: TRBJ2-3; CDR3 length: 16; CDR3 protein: CASSLGRDSSTDTQYF; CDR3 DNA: TGTGCCAGCAGTCTAGGTCGGGACAGTAGCACAGATACGCAGTATTTT
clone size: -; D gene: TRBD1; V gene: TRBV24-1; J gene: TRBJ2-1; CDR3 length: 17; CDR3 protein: CATSDLGQVSSYNEQFF; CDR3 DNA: TGTGCCACCAGTGATTTGGGACAGGTGAGCTCCTACAATGAGCAGTTCTTC
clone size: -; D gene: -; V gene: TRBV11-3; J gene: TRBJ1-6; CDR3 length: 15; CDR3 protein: CASSPMDSLNSPLHF; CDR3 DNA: TGTGCCAGCAGCCCGATGGACAGTCTGAATTCACCCCTCCACTTT
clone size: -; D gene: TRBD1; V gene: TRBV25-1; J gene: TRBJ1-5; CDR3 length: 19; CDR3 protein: CVSLCTGGPGPYSNQPQHF; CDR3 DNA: TGTGTCAGCTTATGTACAGGGGGCCCGGGGCCTTATAGCAATCAGCCCCAGCATTTT
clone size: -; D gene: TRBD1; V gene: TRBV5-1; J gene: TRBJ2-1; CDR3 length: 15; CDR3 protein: CASSLEGQGSNEQFF; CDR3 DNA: TGCGCCAGCAGCTTGGAGGGACAGGGGTCCAATGAGCAGTTCTTC
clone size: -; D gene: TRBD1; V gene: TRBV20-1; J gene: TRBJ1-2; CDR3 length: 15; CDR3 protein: CSALGGQGINLDYTF; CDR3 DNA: TGCAGTGCCCTGGGTGGACAGGGGATAAATTTGGACTACACCTTC
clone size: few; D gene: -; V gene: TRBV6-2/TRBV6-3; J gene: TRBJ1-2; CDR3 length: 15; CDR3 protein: CASSFSTEPSYGYTF; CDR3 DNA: TGTGCCAGCAGTTTCTCGACGGAACCCAGCTATGGCTACACCTTC
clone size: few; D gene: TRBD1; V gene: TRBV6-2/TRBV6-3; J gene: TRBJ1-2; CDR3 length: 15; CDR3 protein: CASSYSWTGGYGYTF; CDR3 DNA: TGTGCCAGCAGTTACTCGTGGACAGGGGGTTATGGCTACACCTTC
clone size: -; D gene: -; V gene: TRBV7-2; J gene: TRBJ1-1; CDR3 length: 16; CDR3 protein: CASSLVTAGGHTEAFF; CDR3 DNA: TGTGCCAGCAGCTTAGTAACTGCCGGTGGGCACACTGAAGCTTTCTTT
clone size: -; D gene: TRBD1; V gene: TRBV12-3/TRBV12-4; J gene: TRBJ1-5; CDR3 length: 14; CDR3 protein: CASSVQGAEQPQHF; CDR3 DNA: TGTGCCAGCAGTGTCCAGGGGGCGGAACAGCCCCAGCATTTT
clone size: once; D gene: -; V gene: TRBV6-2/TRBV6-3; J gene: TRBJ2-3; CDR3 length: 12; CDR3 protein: CAIGQVGDTQYF; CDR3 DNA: TGTGCCATCGGACAAGTGGGAGATACGCAGTATTTT
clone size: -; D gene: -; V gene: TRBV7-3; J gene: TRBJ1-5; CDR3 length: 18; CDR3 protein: CASSFRRGREYSNQPQHF; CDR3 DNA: TGTGCCAGCAGCTTCCGCAGGGGCAGGGAATATAGCAATCAGCCCCAGCATTTT
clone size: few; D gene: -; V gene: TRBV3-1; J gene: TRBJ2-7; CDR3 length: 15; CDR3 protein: CASSQNVLNPYEQYF; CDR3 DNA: TGTGCCAGCAGCCAAAACGTACTCAATCCCTACGAGCAGTACTTC
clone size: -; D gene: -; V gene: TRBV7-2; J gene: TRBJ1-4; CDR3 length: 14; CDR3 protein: CASSLEPDREKLFF; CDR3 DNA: TGTGCCAGCAGCTTAGAGCCCGACCGTGAAAAACTGTTTTTT
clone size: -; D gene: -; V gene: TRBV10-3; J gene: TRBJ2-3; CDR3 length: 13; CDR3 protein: CAITPALTDTQYF; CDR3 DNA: TGTGCCATCACCCCTGCTCTCACGGATACGCAGTATTTT
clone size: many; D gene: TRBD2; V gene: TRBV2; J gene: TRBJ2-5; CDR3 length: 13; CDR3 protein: CASSARLAETQYF; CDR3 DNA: TGTGCCAGCAGTGCTAGACTAGCGGAGACCCAGTACTTC
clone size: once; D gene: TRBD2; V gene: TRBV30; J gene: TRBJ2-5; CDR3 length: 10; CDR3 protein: CAFWMGGQYF; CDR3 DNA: TGTGCCTTCTGGATGGGAGGGCAGTACTTC
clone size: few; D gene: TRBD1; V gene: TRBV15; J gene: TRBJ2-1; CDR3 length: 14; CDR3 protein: CATSSPGTENEQFF; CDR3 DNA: TGTGCCACCAGCAGTCCCGGGACAGAAAATGAGCAGTTCTTC
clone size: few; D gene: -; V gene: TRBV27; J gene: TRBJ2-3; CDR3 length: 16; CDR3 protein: CASSSPTGRSTDTQYF; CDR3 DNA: TGTGCCAGCAGTTCCCCCACAGGGCGGAGCACAGATACGCAGTATTTT
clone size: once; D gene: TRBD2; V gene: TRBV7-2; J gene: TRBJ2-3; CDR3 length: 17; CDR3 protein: CASSHGGSGGQTDTQYF; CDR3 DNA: TGTGCCAGCAGCCACGGAGGTAGCGGGGGTCAGACAGATACGCAGTATTTT
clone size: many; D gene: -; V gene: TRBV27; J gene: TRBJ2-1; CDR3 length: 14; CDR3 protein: CASSFAGVASEQFF; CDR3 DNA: TGTGCCAGCAGTTTCGCAGGGGTAGCGAGTGAGCAGTTCTTC
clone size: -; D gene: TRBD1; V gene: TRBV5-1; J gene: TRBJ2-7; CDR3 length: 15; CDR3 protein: CASSLEGGLFYEQYF; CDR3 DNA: TGCGCCAGCAGCTTGGAAGGGGGCCTTTTCTACGAGCAGTACTTC
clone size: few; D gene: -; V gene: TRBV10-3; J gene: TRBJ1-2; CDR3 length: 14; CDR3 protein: CAISESSQVDGYTF; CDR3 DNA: TGTGCCATCAGTGAGTCCTCTCAGGTCGATGGCTACACCTTC
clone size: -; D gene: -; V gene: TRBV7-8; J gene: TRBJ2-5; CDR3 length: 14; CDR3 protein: CASSLLTGGETQYF; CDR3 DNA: TGTGCCAGCAGCTTACTTACCGGGGGAGAGACCCAGTACTTC
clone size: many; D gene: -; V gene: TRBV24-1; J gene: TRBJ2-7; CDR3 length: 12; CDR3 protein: CATGDGSYEQYF; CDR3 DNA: TGTGCCACCGGGGACGGCTCCTACGAGCAGTACTTC
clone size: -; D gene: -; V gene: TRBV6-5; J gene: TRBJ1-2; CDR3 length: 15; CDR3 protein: CASSFSGHRGYGYTF; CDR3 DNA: TGTGCCAGCAGTTTTTCAGGTCATAGGGGCTATGGCTACACCTTC
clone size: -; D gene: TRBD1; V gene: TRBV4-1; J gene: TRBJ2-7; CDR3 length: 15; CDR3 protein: CASSQSDRGGYEQYF; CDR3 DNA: TGCGCCAGCAGCCAGTCCGACAGGGGAGGCTACGAGCAGTACTTC
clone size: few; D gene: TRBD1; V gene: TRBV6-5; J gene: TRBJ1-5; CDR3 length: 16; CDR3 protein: CASSSEKRTGYQPQHF; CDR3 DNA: TGTGCCAGCAGTTCAGAAAAGAGGACAGGGTATCAGCCCCAGCATTTT
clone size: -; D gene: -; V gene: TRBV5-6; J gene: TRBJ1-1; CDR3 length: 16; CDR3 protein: CASSPLGPSGNTEAFF; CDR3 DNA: TGTGCCAGCAGCCCGCTCGGTCCCTCGGGGAACACTGAAGCTTTCTTT
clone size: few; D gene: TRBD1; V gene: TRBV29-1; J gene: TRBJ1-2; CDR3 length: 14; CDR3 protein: CSVDDRGFNYGYTF; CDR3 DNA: TGCAGCGTTGATGACAGGGGGTTTAACTATGGCTACACCTTC
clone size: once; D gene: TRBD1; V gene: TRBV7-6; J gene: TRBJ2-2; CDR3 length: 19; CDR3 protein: CASSLDPGQGHRGTGELFF; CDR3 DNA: TGTGCCAGCAGCTTAGATCCCGGACAGGGCCATCGTGGCACCGGGGAGCTGTTTTTT
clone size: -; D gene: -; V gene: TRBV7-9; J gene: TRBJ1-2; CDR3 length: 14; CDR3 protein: CASGLDRGIYGYTF; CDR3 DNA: TGTGCCAGCGGCTTAGATAGGGGGATCTATGGCTACACCTTC
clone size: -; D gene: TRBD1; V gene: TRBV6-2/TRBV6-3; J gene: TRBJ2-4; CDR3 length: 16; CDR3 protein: CAGSSDRSLAKNIQYF; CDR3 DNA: TGTGCCGGCAGTTCGGACAGGTCGCTAGCCAAAAACATTCAGTACTTC
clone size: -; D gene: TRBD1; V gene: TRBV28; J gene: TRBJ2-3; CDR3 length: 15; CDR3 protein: CASSSPDRGGDTQYF; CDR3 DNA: TGTGCCAGCAGTTCTCCGGACAGGGGAGGAGATACGCAGTATTTT
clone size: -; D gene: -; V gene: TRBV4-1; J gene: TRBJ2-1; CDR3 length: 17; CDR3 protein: CASSQVGSGGGKYEQFF; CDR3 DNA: TGCGCCAGCAGCCAAGTCGGTTCAGGGGGGGGAAAATATGAGCAGTTCTTC
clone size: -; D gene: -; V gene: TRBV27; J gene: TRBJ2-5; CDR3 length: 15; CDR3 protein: CASTLSGQGLNEQYF; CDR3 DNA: -
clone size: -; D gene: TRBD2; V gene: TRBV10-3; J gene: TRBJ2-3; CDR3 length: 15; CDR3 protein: CAIRNSGAGTDRQYF; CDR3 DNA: TGTGCCATCCGCAATAGCGGGGCGGGCACAGATAGGCAGTATTTT
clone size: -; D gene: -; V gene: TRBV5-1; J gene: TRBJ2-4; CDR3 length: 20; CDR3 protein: CASSHTGNSSPLTTKNIQYF; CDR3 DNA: TGCGCCAGCAGCCACACAGGGAATAGTTCCCCCCTCACGACCAAAAACATTCAGTACTTC
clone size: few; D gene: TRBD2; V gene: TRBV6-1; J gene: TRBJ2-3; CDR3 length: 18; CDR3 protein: CASRRLFAGGPYTDTQYF; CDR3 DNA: TGTGCCAGCAGGAGGCTGTTTGCGGGGGGGCCTTACACAGATACGCAGTATTTT
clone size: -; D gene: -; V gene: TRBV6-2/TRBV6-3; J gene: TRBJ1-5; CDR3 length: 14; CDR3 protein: CASSYSVENQPQHF; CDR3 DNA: TGTGCCAGCAGTTACTCGGTTGAGAATCAGCCCCAGCATTTT
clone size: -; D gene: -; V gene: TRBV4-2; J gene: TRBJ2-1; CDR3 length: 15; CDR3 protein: CASSGQQAQPNEQFF; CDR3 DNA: TGTGCCAGCAGCGGTCAGCAGGCCCAACCCAATGAGCAGTTCTTC
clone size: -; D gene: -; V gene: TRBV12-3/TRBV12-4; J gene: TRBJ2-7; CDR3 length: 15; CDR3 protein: CASRARGNAYNEQYF; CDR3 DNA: TGTGCCAGCAGGGCCCGGGGAAACGCCTACAATGAGCAGTACTTC
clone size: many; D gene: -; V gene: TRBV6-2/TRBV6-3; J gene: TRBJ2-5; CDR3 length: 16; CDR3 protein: CASSTPQGGSIETQYF; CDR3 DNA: TGTGCCAGCAGTACTCCACAGGGTGGGTCAATAGAGACCCAGTACTTC
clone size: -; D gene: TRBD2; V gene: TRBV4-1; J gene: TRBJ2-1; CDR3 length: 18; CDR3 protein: CASSQVQAGGPLYNEQFF; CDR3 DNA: TGCGCCAGCAGCCAAGTTCAGGCGGGGGGGCCTCTCTACAATGAGCAGTTCTTC
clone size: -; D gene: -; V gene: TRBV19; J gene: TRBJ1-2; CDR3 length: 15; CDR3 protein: CASATPRTENYGYTF; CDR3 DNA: TGTGCCAGCGCGACTCCTCGGACGGAAAACTATGGCTACACCTTC
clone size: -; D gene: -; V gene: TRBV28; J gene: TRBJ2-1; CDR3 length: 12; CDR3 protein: CASNPGANEQFF; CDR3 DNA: TGTGCCAGCAATCCGGGCGCCAATGAGCAGTTCTTC
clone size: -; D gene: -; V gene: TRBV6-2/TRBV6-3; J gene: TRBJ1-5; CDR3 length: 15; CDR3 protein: CASSYIQGLNQPQHF; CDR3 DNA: TGTGCCAGCAGTTACATCCAGGGGCTCAATCAGCCCCAGCATTTT
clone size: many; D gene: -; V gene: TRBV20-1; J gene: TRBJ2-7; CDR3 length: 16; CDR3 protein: CSAREEQLISSYEQYF; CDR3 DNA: TGCAGTGCTAGAGAGGAACAGCTCATTAGCTCCTACGAGCAGTACTTC
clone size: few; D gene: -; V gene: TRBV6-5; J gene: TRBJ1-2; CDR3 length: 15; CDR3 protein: CASSYQARSAYGYTF; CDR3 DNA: TGTGCCAGCAGTTACCAGGCACGTTCGGCCTATGGCTACACCTTC
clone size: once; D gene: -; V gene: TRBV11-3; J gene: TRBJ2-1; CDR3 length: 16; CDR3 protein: CASSLRGSELSSEQFF; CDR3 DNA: TGTGCCAGCAGCTTAAGAGGGTCCGAGCTATCGAGCGAGCAGTTCTTC